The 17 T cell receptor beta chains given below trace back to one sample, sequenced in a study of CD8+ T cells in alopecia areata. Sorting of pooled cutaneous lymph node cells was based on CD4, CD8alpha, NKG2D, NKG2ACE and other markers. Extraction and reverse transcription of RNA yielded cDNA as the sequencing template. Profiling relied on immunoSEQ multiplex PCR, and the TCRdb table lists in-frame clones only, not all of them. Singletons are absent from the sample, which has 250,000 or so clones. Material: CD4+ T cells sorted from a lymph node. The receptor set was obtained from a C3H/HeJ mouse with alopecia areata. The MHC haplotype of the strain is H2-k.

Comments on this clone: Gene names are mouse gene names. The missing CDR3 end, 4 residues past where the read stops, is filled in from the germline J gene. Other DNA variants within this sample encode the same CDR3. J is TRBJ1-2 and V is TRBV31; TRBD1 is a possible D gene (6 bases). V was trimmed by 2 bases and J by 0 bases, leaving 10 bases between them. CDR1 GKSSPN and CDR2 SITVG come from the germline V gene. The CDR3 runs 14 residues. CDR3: CAWSSGQANSDYTF. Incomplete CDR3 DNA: TGTGCCTGGAGTTCGGGACAAGCAAACTCC.

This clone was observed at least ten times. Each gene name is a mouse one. CDR3 protein: CASSTARDEQYF. CDR3 bases read: TGTGCTAGCAGTACGGCCAGGGAT. The chain couples TRBV17 to TRBJ2-7; a weak D match, TRBD1 (5 bases). The CDR3 is cut off 4 residues early in the read; its end comes from the germline J gene. CDR1 and CDR2 (germline): MNHDT, YYDKIL. The CDR3 runs to 12 residues.

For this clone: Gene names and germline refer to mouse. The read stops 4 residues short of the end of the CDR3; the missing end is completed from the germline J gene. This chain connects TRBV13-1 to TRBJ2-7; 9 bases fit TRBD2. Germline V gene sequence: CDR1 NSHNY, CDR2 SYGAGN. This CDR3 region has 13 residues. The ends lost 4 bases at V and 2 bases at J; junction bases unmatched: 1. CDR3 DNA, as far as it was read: TGTGCCAGCAGTACTGGGGGGCCCTAT. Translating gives CASSTGGPY. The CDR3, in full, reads CASSTGGPYEQYF.

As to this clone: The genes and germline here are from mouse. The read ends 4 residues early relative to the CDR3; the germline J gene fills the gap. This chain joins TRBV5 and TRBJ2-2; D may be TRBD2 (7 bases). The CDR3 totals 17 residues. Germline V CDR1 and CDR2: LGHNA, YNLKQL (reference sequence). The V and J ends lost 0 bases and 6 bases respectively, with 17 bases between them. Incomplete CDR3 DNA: TGTGCCAGCAGCCAAGAAGGAAGGGGGGCGCGACCCGGG. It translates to CASSQEGRGARPG. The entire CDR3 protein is CASSQEGRGARPGQLYF.

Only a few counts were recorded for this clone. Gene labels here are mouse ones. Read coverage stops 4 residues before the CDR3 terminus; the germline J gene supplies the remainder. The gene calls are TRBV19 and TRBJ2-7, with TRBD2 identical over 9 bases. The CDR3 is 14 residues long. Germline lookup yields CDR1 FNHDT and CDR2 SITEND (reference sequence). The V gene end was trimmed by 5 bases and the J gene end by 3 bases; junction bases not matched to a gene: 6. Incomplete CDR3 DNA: TGTGCCAGCAGAACCGGGACTGGGAACTAT. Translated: CASRTGTGNY. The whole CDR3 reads CASRTGTGNYEQYF.

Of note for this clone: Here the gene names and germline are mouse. The covered CDR3 bases are TGTGCCAGCAGTGATGCGTTTCAGGGGGCAAACTCC. It is translated as CASSDAFQGANS. The full CDR3 is CASSDAFQGANSDYTF. V usage is TRBV13-3 and J usage is TRBJ1-2, with 7 bases aligning to TRBD1. The DNA ends 4 residues before the CDR3 does, and the rest of the CDR3 is filled in from the germline J gene. After removal of 0 bases from V and 0 bases from J, the junction contained 5 bases not matched to a gene. Looked up from germline, CDR1 is NNHDY and CDR2 is SYVADS. The CDR3 has 16 amino acids.

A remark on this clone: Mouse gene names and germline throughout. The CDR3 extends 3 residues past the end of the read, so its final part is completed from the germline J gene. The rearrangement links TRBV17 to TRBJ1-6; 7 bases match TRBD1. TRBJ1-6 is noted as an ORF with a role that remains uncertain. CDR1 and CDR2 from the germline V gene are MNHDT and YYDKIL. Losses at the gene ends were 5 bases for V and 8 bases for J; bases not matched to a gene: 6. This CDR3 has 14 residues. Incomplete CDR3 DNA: TGTGCTAGCAGTCTAGACAGGGTGGATTCGCCC. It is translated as CASSLDRVDSP. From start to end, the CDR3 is CASSLDRVDSPLYF.

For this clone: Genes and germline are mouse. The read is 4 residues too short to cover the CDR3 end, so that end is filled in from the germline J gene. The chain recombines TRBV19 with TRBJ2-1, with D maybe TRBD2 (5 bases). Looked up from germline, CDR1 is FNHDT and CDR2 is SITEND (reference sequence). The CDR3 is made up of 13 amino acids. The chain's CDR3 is CASSIVGVPEQFF. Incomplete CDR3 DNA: TGTGCCAGCAGTATAGTTGGGGTTCCT.

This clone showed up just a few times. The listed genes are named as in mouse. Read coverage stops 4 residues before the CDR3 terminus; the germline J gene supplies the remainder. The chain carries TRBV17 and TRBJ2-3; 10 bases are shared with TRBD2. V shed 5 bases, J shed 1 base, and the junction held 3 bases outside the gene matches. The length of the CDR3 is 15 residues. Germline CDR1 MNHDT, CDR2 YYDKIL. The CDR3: CASSVWGGGAETLYF. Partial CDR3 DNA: TGTGCTAGCAGTGTCTGGGGGGGCGGTGCAGAA.

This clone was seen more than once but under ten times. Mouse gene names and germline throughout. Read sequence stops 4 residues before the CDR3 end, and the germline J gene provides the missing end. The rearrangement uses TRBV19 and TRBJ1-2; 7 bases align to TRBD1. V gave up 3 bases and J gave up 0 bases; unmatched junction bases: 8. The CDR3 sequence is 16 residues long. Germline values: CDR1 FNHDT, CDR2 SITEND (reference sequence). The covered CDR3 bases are TGTGCCAGCAGTAAAGCCTGGGGACAGTCAAACTCC. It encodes CASSKAWGQSNS. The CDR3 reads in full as CASSKAWGQSNSDYTF.

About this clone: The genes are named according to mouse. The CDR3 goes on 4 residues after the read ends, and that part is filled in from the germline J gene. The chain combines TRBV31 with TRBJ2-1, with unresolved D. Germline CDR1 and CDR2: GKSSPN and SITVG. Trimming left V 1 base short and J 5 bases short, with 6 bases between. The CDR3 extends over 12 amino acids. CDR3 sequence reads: CAWSRDNAEQFF. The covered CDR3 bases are TGTGCCTGGAGTCGAGACAATGCT.

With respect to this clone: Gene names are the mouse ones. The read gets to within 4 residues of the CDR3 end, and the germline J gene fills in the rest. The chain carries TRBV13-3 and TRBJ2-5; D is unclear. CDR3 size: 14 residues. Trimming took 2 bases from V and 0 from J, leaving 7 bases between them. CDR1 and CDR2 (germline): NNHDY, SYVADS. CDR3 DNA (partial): TGTGCCAGCAGTGAGTCAGTTAACCAAGAC. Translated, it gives CASSESVNQD. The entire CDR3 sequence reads CASSESVNQDTQYF.

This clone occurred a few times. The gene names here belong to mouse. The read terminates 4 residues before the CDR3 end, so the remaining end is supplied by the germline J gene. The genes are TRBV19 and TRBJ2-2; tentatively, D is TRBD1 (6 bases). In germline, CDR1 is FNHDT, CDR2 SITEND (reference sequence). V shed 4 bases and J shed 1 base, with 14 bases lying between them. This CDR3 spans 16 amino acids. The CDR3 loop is CASSPPRGKNTGQLYF. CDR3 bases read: TGTGCCAGCAGTCCCCCCAGGGGTAAAAACACCGGG.

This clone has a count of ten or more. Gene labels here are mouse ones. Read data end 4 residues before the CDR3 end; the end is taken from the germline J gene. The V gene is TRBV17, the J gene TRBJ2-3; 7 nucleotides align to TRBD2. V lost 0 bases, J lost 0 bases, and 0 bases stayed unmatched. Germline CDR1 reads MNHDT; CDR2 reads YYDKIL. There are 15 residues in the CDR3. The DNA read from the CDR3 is TGTGCTAGCAGTAGAGATGGGGGGAGTGCAGAA. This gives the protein CASSRDGGSAE. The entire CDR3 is CASSRDGGSAETLYF.

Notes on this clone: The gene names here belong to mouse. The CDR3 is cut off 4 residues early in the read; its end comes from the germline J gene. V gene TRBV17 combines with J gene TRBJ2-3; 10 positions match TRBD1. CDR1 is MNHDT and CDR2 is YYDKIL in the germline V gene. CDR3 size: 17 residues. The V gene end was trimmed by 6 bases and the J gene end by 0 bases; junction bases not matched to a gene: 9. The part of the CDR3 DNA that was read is TGTGCTAGCAGACCGGGACAGGGGAGGGAAAGTGCAGAA. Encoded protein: CASRPGQGRESAE. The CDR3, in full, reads CASRPGQGRESAETLYF.

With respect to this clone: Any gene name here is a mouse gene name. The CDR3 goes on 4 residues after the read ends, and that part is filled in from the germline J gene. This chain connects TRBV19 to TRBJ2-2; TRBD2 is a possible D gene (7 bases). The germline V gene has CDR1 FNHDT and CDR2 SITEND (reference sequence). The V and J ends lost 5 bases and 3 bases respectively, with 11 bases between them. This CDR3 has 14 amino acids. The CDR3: CASSPGGHTGQLYF. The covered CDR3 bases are TGTGCCAGCAGCCCGGGGGGCCACACCGGG. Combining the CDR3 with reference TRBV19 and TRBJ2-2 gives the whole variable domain GGIITQTPKFLIGQEGQKLTLKCQQNFNHDTMYWYRQDSGKGLRLIYYSITENDLQKGDLSEGYDASREKKSSFSLTVTSAQKNEMAVFLCASSPGGHTGQLYFGEGSKLTVL.

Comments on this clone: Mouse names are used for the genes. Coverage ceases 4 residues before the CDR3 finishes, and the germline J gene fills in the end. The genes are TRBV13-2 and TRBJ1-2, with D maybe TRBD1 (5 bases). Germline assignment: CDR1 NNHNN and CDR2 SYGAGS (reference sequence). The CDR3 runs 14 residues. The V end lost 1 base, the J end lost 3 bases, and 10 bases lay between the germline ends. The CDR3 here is CASGDSRAYSDYTF. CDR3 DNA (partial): TGTGCCAGCGGTGATTCCAGGGCTTACTCC.